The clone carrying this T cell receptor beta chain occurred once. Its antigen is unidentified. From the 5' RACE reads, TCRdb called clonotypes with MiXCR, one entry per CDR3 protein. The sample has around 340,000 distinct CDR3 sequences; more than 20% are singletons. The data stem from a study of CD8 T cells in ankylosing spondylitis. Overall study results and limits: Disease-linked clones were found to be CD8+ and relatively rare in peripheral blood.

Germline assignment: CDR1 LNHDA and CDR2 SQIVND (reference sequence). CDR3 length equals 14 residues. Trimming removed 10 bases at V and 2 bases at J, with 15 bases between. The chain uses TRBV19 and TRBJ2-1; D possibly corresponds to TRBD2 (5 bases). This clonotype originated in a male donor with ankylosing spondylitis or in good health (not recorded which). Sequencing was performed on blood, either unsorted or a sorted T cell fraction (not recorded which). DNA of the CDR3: TGTGCCACTCGGGGTTTTGGGACCTACAATGAGCAGTTCTTC. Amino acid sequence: CATRGFGTYNEQFF.